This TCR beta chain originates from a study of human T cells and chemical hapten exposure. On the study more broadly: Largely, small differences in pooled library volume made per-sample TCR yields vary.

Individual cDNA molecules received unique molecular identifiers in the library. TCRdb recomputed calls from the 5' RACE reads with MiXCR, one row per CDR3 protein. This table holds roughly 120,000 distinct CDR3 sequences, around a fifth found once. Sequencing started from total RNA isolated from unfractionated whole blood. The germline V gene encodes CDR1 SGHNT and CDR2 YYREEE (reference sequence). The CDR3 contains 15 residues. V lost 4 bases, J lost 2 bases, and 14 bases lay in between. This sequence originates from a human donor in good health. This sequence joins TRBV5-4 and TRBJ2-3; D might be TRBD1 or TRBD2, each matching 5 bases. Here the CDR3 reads CASSPGTHPTDTQYF. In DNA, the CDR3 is TGTGCCAGCAGCCCGGGGACCCACCCCACAGATACGCAGTATTTT.